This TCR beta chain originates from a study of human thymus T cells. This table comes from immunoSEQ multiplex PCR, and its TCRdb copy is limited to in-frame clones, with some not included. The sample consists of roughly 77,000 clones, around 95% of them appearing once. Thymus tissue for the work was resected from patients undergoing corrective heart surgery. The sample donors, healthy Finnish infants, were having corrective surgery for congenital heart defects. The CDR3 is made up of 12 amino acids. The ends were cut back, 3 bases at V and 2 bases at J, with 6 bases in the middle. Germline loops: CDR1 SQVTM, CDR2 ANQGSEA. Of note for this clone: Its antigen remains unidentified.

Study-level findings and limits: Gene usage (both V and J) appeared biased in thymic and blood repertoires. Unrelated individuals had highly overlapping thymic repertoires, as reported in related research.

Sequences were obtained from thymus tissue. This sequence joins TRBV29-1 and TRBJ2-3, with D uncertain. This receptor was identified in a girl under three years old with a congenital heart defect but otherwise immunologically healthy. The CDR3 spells CSVEQVTDTQYF. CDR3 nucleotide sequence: TGCAGCGTTGAGCAGGTCACAGATACGCAGTATTTT.